The T cell receptor beta chain under discussion was sequenced for a study of beta chain features in type 1 diabetes. Study-wide background: Patients looked much like healthy donors when it came to age, gender and cell yields. The study's findings and limits: Because the template was cDNA, high-expressing cells might be over-represented. VDJ junctions from patients with type 1 diabetes contained fewer insertions and more deletions. Type 1 diabetes patients had moderately but significantly shorter TCRB CDR3s in all four CD4+ subsets.

After removal of 5 bases from V and 2 bases from J, the junction contained 6 bases not matched to a gene. CDR3 length: 15 amino acids. From germline, CDR1 is MNHEY and CDR2 SMNVEV (reference sequence). Concerning this clone itself: Its antigen is undetermined.

Sequenced material consisted of expressed TCRB transcripts (all of the isolated RNA was reverse transcribed). Here immunoSEQ multiplex PCR was the method, and the copy in TCRdb shows in-frame clones only, minus some. The sample comprises about 370,000 clones, around 10% of which are singletons, and 0.6% rests with the top ten. Central memory, naive, regulatory and stem cell-like memory CD4+ cells were sorted by CD45RO/CCR7/CD25/CD127/CD95/CD27. The chain couples TRBV27 to TRBJ1-3; 7 bases align to TRBD1. The material sequenced was central memory CD4+ T cells from blood. This receptor was identified in a man in his thirties or forties with type 1 diabetes. The CDR3 loop is CASSPRTGPGNTIYF. The CDR3 region has the DNA TGTGCCAGCAGTCCGAGGACAGGTCCTGGAAACACCATATATTTT.